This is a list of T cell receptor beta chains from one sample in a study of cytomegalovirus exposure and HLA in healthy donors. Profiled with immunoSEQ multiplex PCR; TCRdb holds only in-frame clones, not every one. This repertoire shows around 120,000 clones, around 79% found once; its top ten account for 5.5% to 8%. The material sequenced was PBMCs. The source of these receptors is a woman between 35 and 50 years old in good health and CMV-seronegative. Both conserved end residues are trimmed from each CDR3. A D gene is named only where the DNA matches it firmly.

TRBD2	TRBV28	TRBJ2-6	ASSFGGVGSGANVLT
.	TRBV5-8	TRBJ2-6	ASYSGANGLT
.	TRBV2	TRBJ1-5	ASSPESGQPQH
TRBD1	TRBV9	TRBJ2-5	ASSEVGQGVGTQY
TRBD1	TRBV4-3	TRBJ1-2	ASSRRQGADYGYT
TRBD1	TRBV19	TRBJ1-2	ASSGGQARYT
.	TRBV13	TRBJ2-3	ASSLGSRGDTQY
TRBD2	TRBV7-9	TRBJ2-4	SSSLAGRNIQY
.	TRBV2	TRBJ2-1	ASRSLQGGLGEQF
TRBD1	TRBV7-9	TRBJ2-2	ASSLTGDHTGELF
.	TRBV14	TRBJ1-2	ASSQRGSLGYGYT
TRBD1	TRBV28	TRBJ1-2	ASSWDRGFYGYT
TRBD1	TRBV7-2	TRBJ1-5	ASSTTGTGNQPQH
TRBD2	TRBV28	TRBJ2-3	ASSLKASGSTDTQY
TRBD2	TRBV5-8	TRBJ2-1	ASSLDLAGGRKF
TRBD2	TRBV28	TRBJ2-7	ASGTSAYEQY
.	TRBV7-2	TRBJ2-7	ASSSPRRGYEQY
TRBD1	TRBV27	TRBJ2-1	ASSLPYDRGIRHNEQF
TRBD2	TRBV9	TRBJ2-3	ASSAGGEDTQY
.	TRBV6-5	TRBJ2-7	ASSYSSGIYEQY
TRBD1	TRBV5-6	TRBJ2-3	ASRRAPGQGPTDTQY
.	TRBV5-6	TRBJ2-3	ASSPSPVGTDTQY
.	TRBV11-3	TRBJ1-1	ASSLRGSPYTEAF
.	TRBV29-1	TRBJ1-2	SVEEGDGSGYT
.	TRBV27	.	ASSTRGGNTYEQY
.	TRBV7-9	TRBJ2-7	ASSSTTALYEQY
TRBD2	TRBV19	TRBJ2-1	ASSILEGRAGYNEQF
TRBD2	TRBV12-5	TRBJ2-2	ASGLVISGEESGELF
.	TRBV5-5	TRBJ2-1	ASSFLPPSSYNEQF
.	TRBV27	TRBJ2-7	ASSLPCRRQTSYEQY
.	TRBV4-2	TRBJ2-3	ASSLQSPTQTSTDTQY
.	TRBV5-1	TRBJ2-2	ASRTAGIVSGELF
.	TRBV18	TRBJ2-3	ASLTGSTDTQY
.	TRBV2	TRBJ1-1	ASSKTGLDTEAF
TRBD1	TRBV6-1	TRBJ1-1	ASSSWDRESEAF
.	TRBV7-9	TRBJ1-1	ASSREGFLPEAF
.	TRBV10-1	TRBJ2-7	ASSANSYEQY
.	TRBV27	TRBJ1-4	ASSSQANVAAGEKLF
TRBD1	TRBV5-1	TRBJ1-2	ASSPTGALYGYT
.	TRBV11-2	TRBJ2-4	ASSPGEAKNIQY
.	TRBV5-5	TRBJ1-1	ASSTVRWTEAF
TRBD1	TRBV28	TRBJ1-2	ASSLQGVWVYGYT
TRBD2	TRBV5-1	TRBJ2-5	ASSLDLSGSYETQY
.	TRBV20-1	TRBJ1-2	SVQGNGYT
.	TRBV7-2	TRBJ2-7	ASSSLLGPTYEQY
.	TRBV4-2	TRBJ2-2	ASSQQISSLTGELF
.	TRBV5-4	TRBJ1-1	ASSLVNTEAF
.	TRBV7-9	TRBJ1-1	ASSLGGSMNTETF
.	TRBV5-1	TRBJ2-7	ASSFNTYEQY
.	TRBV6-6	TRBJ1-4	ASNLDATNEKLF
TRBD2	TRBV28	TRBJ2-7	ASSPGLESYEQY
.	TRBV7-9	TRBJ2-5	ASSLRQGGGETQY
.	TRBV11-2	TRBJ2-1	ASSLELGGEQF
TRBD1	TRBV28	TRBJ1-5	ASNTWTGPQGGNQPQH
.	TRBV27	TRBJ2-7	ASSPRGGRAGNEQY
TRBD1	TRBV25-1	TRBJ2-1	ASSLQGADEQF
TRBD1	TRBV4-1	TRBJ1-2	ASSQRDRAGGYT